The source of this T cell receptor (beta chain) is a study of circulating and synovial CD4+ cells in juvenile arthritis. The study, taken as a whole, reports: Deeper sequencing increased measured overlap with synovial clonotypes. Some such blood samples were as oligoclonal as synovium. T cell genome counts differed by at least an order of magnitude between CPL and CD4 samples.

Here immunoSEQ multiplex PCR was the method, and the copy in TCRdb shows in-frame clones only, minus some. The sample carries 30,000 to 35,000 clones, nearly 97% recorded once. As regards this clone: Its target is unknown. The junction does not match germline at one end; this may be a read error. Other DNA sequences within the sample encode an identical CDR3.

Donors were patients with active juvenile idiopathic arthritis. Per the germline V gene, CDR1 is MDHEN and CDR2 is SYDVKM. The CDR3 has 15 amino acids. This clonotype was obtained from a human donor with juvenile idiopathic arthritis. What was sequenced was CD4+ T cells from blood. The rearrangement joins TRBV28 to TRBJ1-5, with 7 bases matching TRBD1. This chain's CDR3 is CASSTKDRHRSAQHF. In DNA, the CDR3 is TGCGCCAGCAGCACCAAGGACAGGCATCGCTCAGCCCAGCATTTT.